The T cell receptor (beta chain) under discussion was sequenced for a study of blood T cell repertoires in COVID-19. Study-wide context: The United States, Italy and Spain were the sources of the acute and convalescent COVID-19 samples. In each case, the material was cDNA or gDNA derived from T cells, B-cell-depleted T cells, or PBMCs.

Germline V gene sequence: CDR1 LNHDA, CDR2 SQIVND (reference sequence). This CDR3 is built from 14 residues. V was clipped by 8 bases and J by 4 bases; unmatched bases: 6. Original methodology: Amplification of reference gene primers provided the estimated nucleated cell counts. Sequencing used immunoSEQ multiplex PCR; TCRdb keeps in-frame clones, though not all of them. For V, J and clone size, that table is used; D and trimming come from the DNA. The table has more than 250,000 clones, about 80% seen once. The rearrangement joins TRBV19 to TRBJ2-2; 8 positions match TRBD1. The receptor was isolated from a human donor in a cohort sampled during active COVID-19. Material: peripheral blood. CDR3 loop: CASEDRGSTGELFF. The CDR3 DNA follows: TGTGCCAGTGAAGACAGGGGCAGCACCGGGGAGCTGTTTTTT.